The clone carrying this T cell receptor (beta chain) was counted many times. Its antigen is still unknown. The CDR3 contains 15 residues. Germline V gene data show CDR1 as SGHTA and CDR2 as FQGNSA. With 5 bases clipped from V and 6 bases from J, the junction kept 5 bases outside the gene matches. This sample was included in a study of regulatory T cells in long-lasting Graves disease. Time point denoted: newly diagnosed GD, antithyroid drugs for less than 3 months. PBMCs were the source of the RNA used for TCR sequencing. The patients were enrolled through endocrinology in Xi'an, China. Study-wide results and limits: Repertoires from persistent disease leaned toward TRBV28, TRBJ1-2 and TRBJ2-5.

In building TCR beta libraries, iRepertoire HTBI primers were used together with Arm-PCR of CDR3 regions. TCRdb independently ran MiXCR on the multiplex PCR reads; one entry per CDR3 protein. The sample shows fewer than 450,000 distinct CDR3 sequences, approximately 15% of them seen only once. This sample also appeared in a second study, on T cells in Graves' hyperthyroidism and ophthalmopathy. That source reports: Peripheral blood also featured most of the thyroid clonotypes expanded above 0.001.

The input for sequencing was peripheral blood mononuclear cells (PBMCs), taken at new diagnosis, from a patient treated with antithyroid drugs. This rearrangement joins TRBV7-2 to TRBJ2-1, with 12 bases identical to TRBD2. The TCR comes from a woman between 40 and 50 years old with Graves disease. CDR3 DNA sequence: TGTGCCAGCAGCCGAAGACTAGCGGGAGCCAATGAGCAGTTCTTC. This encodes CASSRRLAGANEQFF.